The 17 T cell receptor beta chains in this list originate from one sample, sequenced in a study of blood T cell repertoires in COVID-19. Profiling relied on immunoSEQ multiplex PCR, and the TCRdb table lists in-frame clones only, not all of them. The table records 270,000 or so clones, 85% to 90% of them present only once. The sample comprised PBMCs or T cells enriched from blood (not recorded which). These receptors were taken from a woman aged 30 to 39 with acute COVID-19.

The chain carries TRBV29-1 and TRBJ2-3, with 11 bases lining up with TRBD2. Looked up from germline, CDR1 is SQVTM and CDR2 is ANQGSEA. CDR3 length: 14 residues. V was pared by 5 bases and J by 3 bases, with 4 bases of the junction left unmatched. CDR3 in DNA: TGCAGCGTTCGGACTAGCGGGCTAACAGATACGCAGTATTTT. This sequence encodes CSVRTSGLTDTQYF.

The chain joins TRBV24-1 to TRBJ2-7, with 7 bases lining up with TRBD1. The CDR3 contains 14 residues. Trimming at V came to 7 bases and at J to 4 bases, leaving 9 bases not matched to a gene. Germline loops: CDR1 KGHDR, CDR2 SFDVKD. The CDR3 protein is CATSRDSTSYEQYF. In DNA form, the CDR3 reads TGTGCCACCAGCCGGGACAGCACCTCTTACGAGCAGTACTTC.

This clone has more than one count but fewer than ten. The CDR3 DNA follows: TGCAGCGTTGCAGGACTAGCGGGAGCCGACGAGCAGTACTTC. Translation gives CSVAGLAGADEQYF. The chain links TRBV29-1 to TRBJ2-7; 13 bases line up with TRBD2. V lost 4 bases, J lost 5 bases, and 5 bases stayed unmatched. Germline V gene sequence: CDR1 SQVTM, CDR2 ANQGSEA. The CDR3 is made up of 14 amino acids.

CDR3 sequence reads: CASSLTTVPGGTDTQYF. CDR3 in DNA: TGTGCCAGCAGCTTAACGACAGTTCCAGGGGGCACAGATACGCAGTATTTT. V is TRBV7-3 and J is TRBJ2-3; D might be TRBD1 (6 bases). This CDR3 contains 17 residues. V was pared by 0 bases and J by 1 base, with 14 bases between. Germline assignment: CDR1 SGHTA and CDR2 FQGTGA. Drawing the rest from reference TRBV7-3 and TRBJ2-3, the complete variable domain is GAGVSQTPSNKVTEKGKYVELRCDPISGHTALYWYRQSLGQGPEFLIYFQGTGAADDSGLPNDRFFAVRPEGSVSTLKIQRTERGDSAVYLCASSLTTVPGGTDTQYFGPGTRLTVL.

V gene TRBV6-5 combines with J gene TRBJ2-1; D unresolved. V was shortened by 7 bases and J by 10 bases, with 20 bases between the two germline ends. Germline V CDR1 and CDR2: MNHEY, SVGAGI. The CDR3 has 14 residues. This chain's CDR3 is CASTESDTLEEQFF. CDR3 sequence (DNA): TGTGCCAGCACCGAGTCTGATACTCTAGAAGAGCAGTTCTTC.

This chain connects TRBV27 to TRBJ2-1; 8 nucleotides match TRBD2. The CDR3 is 15 amino acids. Germline CDR1 reads MNHEY; CDR2 reads SMNVEV (reference sequence). V shed 8 bases, J shed 7 bases, and the junction held 13 bases outside the gene matches. DNA for the CDR3: TGTGCCAGCCACTTAGGAAGCGGGAGTTGGAATGAGCAGTTCTTC. Translation gives CASHLGSGSWNEQFF.

The sample holds one count of this clone. This chain joins TRBV27 and TRBJ2-1; D may be TRBD2 (6 bases). Germline-derived CDR1 and CDR2 are MNHEY and SMNVEV (reference sequence). The V end was cut by 4 bases, the J end by 9 bases, with 16 bases between. The CDR3 extends over 14 amino acids. CDR3 loop: CASSSGSRSGEQFF. As DNA, the CDR3 is TGTGCCAGCAGTTCCGGGAGTCGTAGTGGTGAGCAGTTCTTC.

Here the CDR3 DNA reads TGTGCCAGCAGCCTTAACGCGGACGGGGAGCTGTTTTTT. This translates into CASSLNADGELFF. This sequence joins TRBV7-3 and TRBJ2-2; no clear D. Trimming took off 5 bases at V and 7 bases at J, with 11 bases between the two ends. The CDR3 runs to 13 residues. Germline loops: CDR1 SGHTA, CDR2 FQGTGA.

This chain uses TRBV12-3 or TRBV12-4 with TRBJ1-5; D unresolved. The CDR3 contains 12 residues. V gave up 6 bases and J gave up 9 bases, with 12 bases separating them. The CDR3 nucleotides read TGTGCCAGCAGCCCGCCCCTAGGGCCCCAGCATTTT. Protein product: CASSPPLGPQHF.

The CDR3 spells CASRRQGAWEQYF. The CDR3 DNA is TGTGCCAGCCGGAGACAGGGGGCATGGGAGCAGTACTTC. This chain joins TRBV28 and TRBJ2-7; 10 nucleotides align to TRBD1. Germline CDR1 and CDR2: MDHEN and SYDVKM. After removal of 8 bases from V and 7 bases from J, the junction contained 8 bases not matched to a gene. The CDR3 spans 13 residues.

The CDR3 bases are TGTGCCAGTAGAAGCGGACAGGAGAACACTGAAGCTTTCTTT. Translation gives CASRSGQENTEAFF. The gene calls are TRBV19 and TRBJ1-1; 7 bases are a match to TRBD1. Germline V gives CDR1 LNHDA, CDR2 SQIVND (reference sequence). The CDR3 contains 14 residues. The ends lost 6 bases at V and 1 base at J; junction bases unmatched: 5.

The chain combines TRBV7-8 with TRBJ1-1, with 8 nucleotides matching TRBD1. The CDR3 is 16 amino acids. V was clipped by 0 bases and J by 5 bases; unmatched bases: 8. Germline CDR1 is SGHVS and CDR2 is FQNEAQ. The CDR3 DNA follows: TGTGCCAGCAGCTTAGCGACGGACAGGGCGTGGACTGAAGCTTTCTTT. This codes for CASSLATDRAWTEAFF.

Note on this clone: An end of the junction does not agree with germline; a read error may underlie this. The chain combines TRBV7-7 with TRBJ2-1; 7 positions agree with TRBD1. CDR1 is SSHAT and CDR2 is FNYEAQ in the germline V gene (reference sequence). The CDR3 extends over 15 amino acids. As DNA, the CDR3 is TGTGCTAGCAGCTCGACAGGGAGCTCCTACAATGAGCAGTTCTTC. It is translated as CASSSTGSSYNEQFF.

This sequence joins TRBV3-1 (or the pseudogene TRBV3-2) and TRBJ2-7; TRBD1 agrees at 10 bases. J was trimmed by 6 bases and V by 4 bases; bases with no gene match: 9. CDR1 and CDR2 (germline): LGHDT, YNNKEL (reference sequence). This CDR3 comprises 15 residues. CDR3 DNA: TGTGCCAGCAGCCTCCGGGGACAGGGGAGGAGCGAGCAGTACTTC. It specifies CASSLRGQGRSEQYF.

The rearrangement links TRBV10-3 to TRBJ1-5, with 8 bases fitting TRBD1. The V segment lost 5 bases and the J segment 2 bases; nucleotides outside the gene matches: 2. The CDR3 is 14 residues long. Germline CDR1 is ENHRY and CDR2 is SYGVKD. The CDR3 DNA is TGTGCCATCAGTTTGACAGGGGGCAATCAGCCCCAGCATTTT. It specifies CAISLTGGNQPQHF.

The CDR3 sequence is CASSLAVAGGHYEQYF. As DNA, the CDR3 is TGTGCCAGCAGTTTGGCCGTAGCGGGAGGCCACTACGAGCAGTACTTC. V gene TRBV28 combines with J gene TRBJ2-7, with TRBD2 identical over 10 bases. This CDR3 is built from 16 residues. Germline V gives CDR1 MDHEN, CDR2 SYDVKM. V was pared by 3 bases and J by 3 bases, with 8 bases of the junction left unmatched.

The chain carries TRBV5-8 and TRBJ1-5; D is uncertain. From germline, CDR1 is SGHTS and CDR2 YDEGEE. The CDR3 extends over 15 amino acids. With 0 bases removed from V and 0 bases from J, the gap between germline ends came to 7 bases. CDR3 sequence reads: CASSLAAVSNQPQHF. The CDR3, as DNA: TGTGCCAGCAGCTTGGCCGCAGTTAGCAATCAGCCCCAGCATTTT.